These 10 T cell receptor beta chains originate from one sample sequenced in a study of blood T cell repertoires in COVID-19. The protocol was immunoSEQ multiplex PCR, while the TCRdb copy is restricted to in-frame clones and leaves out a portion. The table shows about 330,000 clones, with approximately 88% occurring only once. Sample: PBMCs or T cells enriched from blood (not recorded which). The source of these receptors is a man aged 30-40 years who had recovered from COVID-19.

The rearrangement uses TRBV5-1 and TRBJ2-7, with TRBD2 matching 8 bases. CDR3 size: 15 residues. Germline CDR1 and CDR2: SGHRS and YFSETQ. V shed 2 bases, J shed 4 bases, and the junction held 8 bases outside the gene matches. CDR3 in DNA: TGCGCCAGCAGCTTTTCGAGTAGCGGGGAGTACGAGCAGTACTTC. This gives the protein CASSFSSSGEYEQYF.

The rearrangement uses TRBV15 and TRBJ1-2; D uncertain. CDR1 and CDR2 from the germline V gene are LNHNV and YYDKDF (reference sequence). CDR3 length equals 14 residues. V shed 8 bases and J shed 4 bases, with 17 bases lying between them. The CDR3 spells CATAPRQALYGYTF. In nucleotides, the CDR3 is TGTGCCACCGCCCCAAGGCAGGCACTCTATGGCTACACCTTC.

This rearrangement joins TRBV24-1 to TRBJ2-7; 7 nucleotides agree with TRBD1. V gave up 3 bases and J gave up 7 bases; unmatched junction bases: 11. The CDR3 contains 15 residues. CDR1 is KGHDR and CDR2 is SFDVKD in the germline V gene. DNA for the CDR3: TGTGCCACCAGTGATGCCGGGACAGCCACCGAAGAGCAGTACTTC. It specifies CATSDAGTATEEQYF.

A single count supports this clone. J is TRBJ2-3 and V is TRBV7-6, with 11 bases that match TRBD1. V trimming: 0 bases; J trimming: 6 bases; junction bases outside the gene matches: 8. This CDR3 contains 17 residues. In germline, CDR1 is SGHVS, CDR2 FNYEAQ. CDR3 region: CASSLADRGLYSDTQYF. CDR3 bases: TGTGCCAGCAGCTTAGCGGACAGGGGGCTGTATTCGGATACGCAGTATTTT.

This clone was observed a handful of times. The gene calls are TRBV27 and TRBJ1-1; 9 bases are shared with TRBD1. V lost 5 bases, J lost 0 bases, and 4 bases stayed unmatched. The CDR3 has 15 residues. Germline assignment: CDR1 MNHEY and CDR2 SMNVEV (reference sequence). The CDR3 DNA reads TGTGCCAGCAGTATGGGACAGGGACTGAACACTGAAGCTTTCTTT. It translates to CASSMGQGLNTEAFF.

The V and J genes are TRBV7-9 and TRBJ1-5, with a tentative D call TRBD1 (6 bases). Germline-derived CDR1 and CDR2 are SEHNR and FQNEAQ (reference sequence). The length of the CDR3 is 15 residues. The V gene lost 5 bases and the J gene lost 0 bases, with 11 bases spanning the gap. The CDR3 nucleotides read TGTGCCAGCAGCCGAACAGGGACTAGCAATCAGCCCCAGCATTTT. Its translation: CASSRTGTSNQPQHF.

The chain couples TRBV19 to TRBJ2-1; D is perhaps TRBD2 (7 bases). The CDR3 totals 15 residues. Germline loops: CDR1 LNHDA, CDR2 SQIVND (reference sequence). Trimming shortened V by 0 bases and J by 8 bases, and 14 bases separated the two germline ends. The CDR3 is CASSIEGGPLYEQFF. The CDR3 bases are TGTGCCAGTAGTATAGAGGGGGGGCCGTTATATGAGCAGTTCTTC.

The chain links TRBV5-4 to TRBJ1-2, with no clear D. Trimming removed 0 bases at V and 0 bases at J, with 6 bases between. Germline CDR1 is SGHNT and CDR2 is YYREEE (reference sequence). This CDR3 comprises 14 residues. CDR3 residues: CASSLVQANYGYTF. CDR3 nucleotide sequence: TGTGCCAGCAGCTTGGTTCAGGCTAACTATGGCTACACCTTC. Together with reference TRBV5-4 and TRBJ1-2, the CDR3 gives the full variable domain: ETGVTQSPTHLIKTRGQQVTLRCSSQSGHNTVSWYQQALGQGPQFIFQYYREEENGRGNFPPRFSGLQFPNYSSELNVNALELDDSALYLCASSLVQANYGYTFGSGTRLTVV.

The V call is TRBV19, the J call TRBJ2-3; 8 bases agree with TRBD2. The CDR3 spans 17 residues. CDR1 and CDR2 (germline): LNHDA, SQIVND (reference sequence). With V trimmed by 3 bases and J by 0 bases, 8 bases remained unmatched. For the CDR3, the DNA is TGTGCCAGTAGTATCAGTAGCGGGGCACTAAGCACAGATACGCAGTATTTT. Translating gives CASSISSGALSTDTQYF.

This clone was detected only once. This chain joins TRBV4-1 and TRBJ2-7; tentatively, D is TRBD2 (5 bases). Trimming removed 4 bases from V and 2 bases from J, with 12 bases in between. The germline V gene encodes CDR1 MGHRA and CDR2 YSYEKL. This CDR3 is 14 amino acids long. This CDR3 is CASSLGLTTYEQYF. The CDR3 DNA reads TGCGCCAGCAGCCTTGGACTGACTACCTACGAGCAGTACTTC.